The entry below gives a single TCR beta chain sequence along with its context. Antigen: not known. The data originate from a study of shared clonotypes between healthy human individuals. Findings and caveats of the study: The study generally estimated greater richness for naive than memory subsets. Between several donors, naive CD4 clonotypes were shared at a level of about 5%. A limitation of the genetic and exposure-history diversity represented arose from few donors.

Deep level was the assay's run setting. Here immunoSEQ multiplex PCR was the method, and the copy in TCRdb shows in-frame clones only, minus some. The data hold roughly 660,000 clones, with 90% observed a single time. The CDR3 runs to 14 residues. Germline lookup yields CDR1 SQVTM and CDR2 ANQGSEA. V lost 3 bases to trimming and J lost 1 base; unmatched junction nucleotides: 3. The sequence was collected from a man between 18 and 35 years old in good health. Some clones in this sample may be carry-over from other donors' samples. Sequenced material: memory CD8+ T cells from PBMCs. Subset defined: CD45RO+ cells pooled with CCR7-negative TemRA cells. This chain uses TRBV29-1 with TRBJ2-7, with 10 positions matching TRBD1. The CDR3 protein is CSVDLGQGSYEQYF. The DNA of the CDR3 is TGCAGCGTTGACCTGGGACAGGGGTCCTACGAGCAGTACTTC.